Presented here are 25 T cell receptor beta chains from one specimen sequenced in a study of preoperative IRX-2 immunotherapy in early breast cancer. Treatment: preoperative locoregional IRX-2 cytokine immunotherapy. Generated by immunoSEQ multiplex PCR, the TCRdb table keeps only in-frame clones and is missing some. The sample lists under 30,000 clones, approximately 92% occurring once. The specimen comprised tumor tissue, sampled after IRX-2 immunotherapy. All receptors derive from a human donor with breast cancer.

The rearrangement links TRBV5-1 to TRBJ1-2, with D perhaps TRBD1 (6 bases). Germline-derived CDR1 and CDR2 are SGHRS and YFSETQ. CDR3 length: 14 amino acids. V shed 4 bases and J shed 2 bases, with 12 bases lying between them. The CDR3 spells CASSPGTPNYGYTF. CDR3 in DNA: TGCGCCAGCAGCCCCGGGACACCCAACTATGGCTACACCTTC. The full variable domain, in which reference TRBV5-1 and TRBJ1-2 provide the parts outside the CDR3, is KAGVTQTPRYLIKTRGQQVTLSCSPISGHRSVSWYQQTPGQGLQFLFEYFSETQRNKGNFPGRFSGRQFSNSRSEMNVSTLELGDSALYLCASSPGTPNYGYTFGSGTRLTVV.

The chain carries TRBV11-2 and TRBJ2-1; the D call may be TRBD1 or TRBD2 (6 bases each). CDR1 and CDR2 from the germline V gene are SGHAT and FQNNGV. V dropped 0 bases and J dropped 6 bases, with 12 bases sitting between them. The CDR3 length is 15 residues. The DNA of the CDR3 is TGTGCCAGCAGCTTAGATCCCGGGGGCGTCAATGAGCAGTTCTTC. It encodes CASSLDPGGVNEQFF.

The CDR3 sequence: CASSLSALLTSTDTQYF. The DNA for the CDR3 is TGTGCCAGCAGCTTGTCCGCGCTTCTGACTAGCACAGATACGCAGTATTTT. The chain couples TRBV5-5 to TRBJ2-3, with D unclear. Germline loops: CDR1 SGHKS, CDR2 YYEKEE (reference sequence). The CDR3 is 17 residues long. V dropped 1 base and J dropped 0 bases, with 15 bases sitting between them.

This chain connects TRBV27 to TRBJ2-7, with D perhaps TRBD2 (5 bases). Per germline, CDR1 MNHEY and CDR2 SMNVEV (reference sequence). The ends were cut back, 0 bases at V and 0 bases at J, with 12 bases in the middle. The CDR3 has 16 amino acids. CDR3 bases: TGTGCCAGCAGTTTATCGTGGAGCGGACTCTCCTACGAGCAGTACTTC. This translates into CASSLSWSGLSYEQYF.

This sequence joins TRBV19 and TRBJ2-7, with a possible D match to TRBD1 (6 bases). Per the germline V gene, CDR1 is LNHDA and CDR2 is SQIVND (reference sequence). V lost 1 base and J 1 base, leaving 14 bases between the germline ends. CDR3 length: 16 residues. The CDR3 DNA follows: TGTGCCAGTAGTATAGTAGACAGGTCGAGTTCCTACGAGCAGTACTTC. Its translation is CASSIVDRSSSYEQYF.

The V call is TRBV18, the J call TRBJ1-4; D remains ambiguous. Trimming took off 3 bases at V and 2 bases at J, with 7 bases between the two ends. The germline V gene encodes CDR1 KGHSH and CDR2 LQKENI. The CDR3 spans 14 residues. In DNA form, the CDR3 reads TGTGCCAGCTCACCGTCGGGGACTAATGAAAAACTGTTTTTT. It yields the protein CASSPSGTNEKLFF.

This rearrangement joins TRBV5-1 to TRBJ2-5; 12 bases are a match to TRBD2. This CDR3 has 14 residues. Losses at the gene ends were 4 bases for V and 4 bases for J; bases not matched to a gene: 2. Germline-derived CDR1 and CDR2 are SGHRS and YFSETQ. CDR3 protein: CASSQLAGGETQYF. As DNA, the CDR3 is TGCGCCAGCAGCCAACTAGCGGGAGGAGAGACCCAGTACTTC.

The chain recombines TRBV30 with TRBJ1-2; 8 bases fit TRBD1. This CDR3 has 13 amino acids. Germline V gene lookup returns CDR1 GTSNPN and CDR2 SVGIG (reference sequence). The junction had 8 bases not matched to a gene; V was cut back by 3 bases and J by 8 bases. CDR3 protein: CAWRDRVLGGYTF. In DNA form, the CDR3 reads TGTGCCTGGAGGGACAGGGTGTTGGGCGGCTACACCTTC.

The gene calls are TRBV7-8 and TRBJ1-5; D is unresolved. This CDR3 contains 13 residues. Per germline, CDR1 SGHVS and CDR2 FQNEAQ. V gave up 3 bases and J gave up 5 bases, with 8 bases separating them. The CDR3 DNA is TGTGCCAGCAGCTTCAAGGCGGATCAGCCCCAGCATTTT. Translating it yields CASSFKADQPQHF.

The V gene is TRBV19, the J gene TRBJ2-5; TRBD2 matches 7 bases. V lost 5 bases to trimming and J lost 2 bases; unmatched junction nucleotides: 8. The CDR3 is 15 amino acids. CDR1 and CDR2 (germline): LNHDA, SQIVND (reference sequence). The CDR3 loop is CASSLGSGFQETQYF. The DNA for the CDR3 is TGTGCCAGTAGTTTGGGTAGCGGGTTTCAAGAGACCCAGTACTTC. Based on the CDR3 plus reference TRBV19 and TRBJ2-5, the full variable domain is DGGITQSPKYLFRKEGQNVTLSCEQNLNHDAMYWYRQDPGQGLRLIYYSQIVNDFQKGDIAEGYSVSREKKESFPLTVTSAQKNPTAFYLCASSLGSGFQETQYFGPGTRLLVL.

The chain links TRBV5-1 to TRBJ1-1, with a possible D match to TRBD1 (6 bases). V gave up 2 bases and J gave up 0 bases, with 14 bases separating them. Germline V gives CDR1 SGHRS, CDR2 YFSETQ. CDR3 length equals 16 residues. The CDR3 loop is CASSFPRGDMNTEAFF. As DNA, the CDR3 is TGCGCCAGCAGCTTCCCTCGGGGGGACATGAACACTGAAGCTTTCTTT.

The V call is TRBV4-2, the J call TRBJ1-2; no clear D gene. From germline, CDR1 is LGHNA and CDR2 YNFKEQ. The germline V and J ends were trimmed by 1 base and 5 bases, with 17 bases remaining between them. This CDR3 comprises 16 residues. CDR3 bases: TGTGCCAGCAGCCAAGCCAGCCTTCGGACCGATTATGGCTACACCTTC. It codes for CASSQASLRTDYGYTF.

This clone was observed once. The chain links TRBV11-3 to TRBJ2-1; TRBD1 matches at 7 bases. The CDR3 length is 14 residues. Germline V lookup: CDR1 SGHNT, CDR2 YENEEA. The V gene end was trimmed by 4 bases and the J gene end by 5 bases; junction bases not matched to a gene: 5. The DNA for the CDR3 is TGTGCCAGCAGCTCTTCGGACAGGAACAATGAGCAGTTCTTC. This gives the protein CASSSSDRNNEQFF.

The chain combines TRBV5-1 with TRBJ2-5, with D possibly TRBD2 on 5 matching bases. The CDR3 spans 17 residues. CDR1 SGHRS and CDR2 YFSETQ come from the germline V gene. Trimming cost V 0 bases and J 5 bases, with 20 bases left between them. The CDR3 spells CASSLAATIGDVETQYF. The CDR3 DNA is TGCGCCAGCAGCTTGGCCGCGACGATCGGGGATGTGGAGACCCAGTACTTC.

This clone has just a few counts. The chain recombines TRBV5-1 with TRBJ2-5, with 8 bases aligning to TRBD2. V shed 0 bases, J shed 5 bases, and the junction held 9 bases outside the gene matches. Germline CDR1 is SGHRS and CDR2 is YFSETQ. This CDR3 contains 16 residues. Written as DNA, the CDR3 is TGCGCCAGCAGCTTGGCGCGACGGGCGGGAGGTGAGACCCAGTACTTC. This sequence encodes CASSLARRAGGETQYF.

This chain joins TRBV5-4 and TRBJ2-7, with 9 bases that match TRBD1. Germline CDR1 SGHNT, CDR2 YYREEE (reference sequence). The V gene end was trimmed by 7 bases and the J gene end by 6 bases; junction bases not matched to a gene: 5. There are 12 residues in the CDR3. The CDR3 coding sequence is TGTGCCAGCTTTGGACAGGGGTCCGAGCAGTACTTC. It yields the protein CASFGQGSEQYF. Based on the CDR3 plus reference TRBV5-4 and TRBJ2-7, the full variable domain is ETGVTQSPTHLIKTRGQQVTLRCSSQSGHNTVSWYQQALGQGPQFIFQYYREEENGRGNFPPRFSGLQFPNYSSELNVNALELDDSALYLCASFGQGSEQYFGPGTRLTVT.

The V gene is TRBV6-1, the J gene TRBJ1-4; TRBD1 is a possible D gene (6 bases). Germline CDR1 and CDR2: MNHNS and SASEGT. V was pared by 1 base and J by 4 bases, with 10 bases between. The CDR3 runs to 15 residues. The CDR3 DNA follows: TGTGCCAGCAGTGAAGGACAGGCAGATAATGAAAAACTGTTTTTT. It encodes CASSEGQADNEKLFF.

This sequence joins TRBV30 and TRBJ2-2; 7 nucleotides match TRBD1. In germline, CDR1 is GTSNPN, CDR2 SVGIG (reference sequence). With V trimmed by 2 bases and J by 1 base, 1 base remained unmatched. The CDR3 is 14 residues long. CDR3 DNA sequence: TGTGCCTGGAGTAGGGGGCAGAACACCGGGGAGCTGTTTTTT. Its protein product is CAWSRGQNTGELFF.

This chain uses TRBV5-6 with TRBJ2-3, with D unclear. This CDR3 contains 15 residues. Deletions cut 3 bases from V and 2 bases from J, with 13 bases between. Per germline, CDR1 SGHDT and CDR2 YYEEEE. The CDR3 protein is CASSSSPRYTDTQYF. The CDR3 bases are TGTGCCAGCAGCTCCAGCCCCCGGTACACAGATACGCAGTATTTT.

J is TRBJ1-6 and V is TRBV7-9; 8 bases agree with TRBD1. Germline assignment: CDR1 SEHNR and CDR2 FQNEAQ (reference sequence). V was pared by 4 bases and J by 8 bases, with 10 bases of the junction left unmatched. The CDR3 extends over 16 amino acids. CDR3 DNA sequence: TGTGCCAGCAGCTCCTCCTCCAGGGGGCTGGATTCACCCCTCCACTTT. It encodes CASSSSSRGLDSPLHF. Combining the CDR3 with reference TRBV7-9 and TRBJ1-6 gives the whole variable domain DTGVSQNPRHKITKRGQNVTFRCDPISEHNRLYWYRQTLGQGPEFLTYFQNEAQLEKSRLLSDRFSAERPKGSFSTLEIQRTEQGDSAMYLCASSSSSRGLDSPLHFGNGTRLTVT.

The rearrangement joins TRBV6-5 to TRBJ1-4, with D possibly being TRBD1 (5 bases). V shed 5 bases and J shed 4 bases, with 11 bases lying between them. This CDR3 spans 14 amino acids. Germline assignment: CDR1 MNHEY and CDR2 SVGAGI. CDR3 residues: CASSAQGINEKLFF. DNA for the CDR3: TGTGCCAGCAGTGCCCAGGGAATTAATGAAAAACTGTTTTTT.

The rearrangement links TRBV5-1 to TRBJ1-2; D perhaps matches TRBD1 (5 bases). The germline V and J ends were trimmed by 0 bases and 4 bases, with 16 bases remaining between them. The germline gives CDR1 SGHRS, CDR2 YFSETQ. The CDR3 covers 16 residues. Written as DNA, the CDR3 is TGCGCCAGCAGCTTGGTAATGGGGGAGATATTCTATGGCTACACCTTC. It encodes CASSLVMGEIFYGYTF.

The chain couples TRBV6-1 to TRBJ1-5; 7 nucleotides line up with TRBD1. The V gene end was trimmed by 6 bases and the J gene end by 0 bases; junction bases not matched to a gene: 5. The CDR3 consists of 15 residues. Germline-derived CDR1 and CDR2 are MNHNS and SASEGT. The CDR3 coding sequence is TGTGCCAGCAGCCGGGACAGTTATAGCAATCAGCCCCAGCATTTT. Translating gives CASSRDSYSNQPQHF.

J is TRBJ1-4 and V is TRBV2; 8 bases agree with TRBD1. The germline gives CDR1 SNHLY, CDR2 FYNNEI. V shed 6 bases, J shed 2 bases, and the junction held 8 bases outside the gene matches. This CDR3 is 16 amino acids long. The CDR3 region has the DNA TGTGCCAGCAGGAAGACAGGGGACACGACTAATGAAAAACTGTTTTTT. This codes for CASRKTGDTTNEKLFF.

V is TRBV11-2 and J is TRBJ2-2; no clear D. Germline V gives CDR1 SGHAT, CDR2 FQNNGV. The CDR3 has 10 residues. V was pared by 8 bases and J by 9 bases, with 7 bases between. Written as DNA, the CDR3 is TGTGCCAGCGGTTCACGGGAGCTGTTTTTT. Protein product: CASGSRELFF.